This T cell receptor (beta chain) was captured by sequencing in a study of blood T cell repertoires in COVID-19. Looking at the study overall: Samples representing acute and convalescent COVID-19 were sourced from the United States, Italy and Spain. Sources were T cells, B-cell-depleted T cells, or PBMCs; the material itself was cDNA or gDNA.

Repertoires were generated with immunoSEQ multiplex PCR, while TCRdb's copy carries only in-frame clones and drops some. The sample includes under 300,000 clones, 70% to 85% seen only once; the top ten take 15%. Grouping used clinical history reported by participants in a survey and questionnaire. V lost 4 bases and J lost 14; bases outside the gene matches: 5. The V gene's germline CDR1 is SNHLY and CDR2 FYNNEI. This CDR3 spans 13 amino acids. The rearrangement links TRBV2 to TRBJ2-1, with 13 bases that match TRBD2. The sample comprised PBMCs or T cells enriched from blood (not recorded which). This TCR came from a man aged 40-50 years who had recovered from COVID-19. The CDR3 loop is CASSVLAGGPEFF. The CDR3 DNA sequence: TGTGCCAGCAGTGTACTAGCGGGAGGGCCCGAGTTCTTC.